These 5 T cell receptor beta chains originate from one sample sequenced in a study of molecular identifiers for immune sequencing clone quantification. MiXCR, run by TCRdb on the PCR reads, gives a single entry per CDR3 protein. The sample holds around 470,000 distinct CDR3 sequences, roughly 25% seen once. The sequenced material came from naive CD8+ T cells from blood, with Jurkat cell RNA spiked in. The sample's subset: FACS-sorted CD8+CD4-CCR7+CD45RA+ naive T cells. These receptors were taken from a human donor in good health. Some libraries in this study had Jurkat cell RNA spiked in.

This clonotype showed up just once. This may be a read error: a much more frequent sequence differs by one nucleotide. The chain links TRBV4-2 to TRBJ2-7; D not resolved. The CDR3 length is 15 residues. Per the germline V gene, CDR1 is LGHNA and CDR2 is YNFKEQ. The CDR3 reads CASSQEVHGVPEQSF. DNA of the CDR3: TGTGCCAGCAGCCAAGAAGTACATGGGGTTCCCGAGCAGTCCTTC.

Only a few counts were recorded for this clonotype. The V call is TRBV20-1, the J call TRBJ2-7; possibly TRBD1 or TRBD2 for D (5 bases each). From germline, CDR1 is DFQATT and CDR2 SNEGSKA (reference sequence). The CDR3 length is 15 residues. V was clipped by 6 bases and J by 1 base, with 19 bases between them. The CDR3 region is CSAVLEDGASYEQYF. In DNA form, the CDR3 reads TGCAGTGCCGTCTTAGAGGACGGGGCGTCCTACGAGCAGTACTTC.

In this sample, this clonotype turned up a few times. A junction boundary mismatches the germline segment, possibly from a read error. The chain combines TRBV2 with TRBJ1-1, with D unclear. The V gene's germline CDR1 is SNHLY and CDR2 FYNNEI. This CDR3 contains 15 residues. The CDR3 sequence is CASREGSSISTEAFF. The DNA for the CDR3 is TGTGCCAGCAGGGAAGGGTCCAGCATCAGCACTGAAGCTTTCTTT. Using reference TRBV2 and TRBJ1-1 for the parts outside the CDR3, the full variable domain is EPEVTQTPSHQVTQMGQEVILRCVPISNHLYFYWYRQILGQKVEFLVSFYNNEISEKSEIFDDQFSVERPDGSNFTLKIRSTKLEDSAMYFCASREGSSISTEAFFGQGTRLTVV.

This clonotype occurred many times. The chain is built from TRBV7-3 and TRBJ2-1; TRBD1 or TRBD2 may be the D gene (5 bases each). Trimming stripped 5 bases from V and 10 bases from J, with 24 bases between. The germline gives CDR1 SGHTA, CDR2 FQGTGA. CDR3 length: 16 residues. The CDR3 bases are TGTGCCAGCAGCCCCCTAGCAGGTTCGTTTTCAGGGGAGCAGTTCTTC. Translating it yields CASSPLAGSFSGEQFF.

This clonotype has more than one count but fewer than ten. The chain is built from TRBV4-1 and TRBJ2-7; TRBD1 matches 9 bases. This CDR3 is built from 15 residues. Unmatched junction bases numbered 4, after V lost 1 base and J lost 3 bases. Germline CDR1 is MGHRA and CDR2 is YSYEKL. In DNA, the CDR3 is TGCGCCAGCAGCCAAGTAGACAGGGGGGACTACGAGCAGTACTTC. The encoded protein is CASSQVDRGDYEQYF.